This TCR beta chain is drawn from a study of blood T cell repertoires in COVID-19. Study-level information: Samples came from the United States, Italy and Spain, spanning acute and convalescent COVID-19. The analysed material was cDNA or gDNA that came from T cells, B-cell-depleted T cells, or PBMCs.

Study processing details: Amplification of reference gene primers was used by the study to estimate nucleated cell counts. Clones were read by immunoSEQ multiplex PCR, and TCRdb kept only the in-frame ones, dropping some. That table gives V, J and clone size, and the DNA gave D and trimming. The sample has around 200,000 clones; approximately 87% are singletons. The receptor was derived from a woman aged 18 to 35 who had recovered from COVID-19. Sequenced input: peripheral blood.

CDR3 in DNA: TGTGCCAGCAGCTCAACAGGGAACACTGAAGCTTTCTTT. Residues: CASSSTGNTEAFF. The chain combines TRBV7-2 with TRBJ1-1; D is perhaps TRBD1 (5 bases). This CDR3 spans 13 amino acids. V dropped 4 bases and J dropped 1 base, with 7 bases sitting between them. Germline V gene data show CDR1 as SGHTA and CDR2 as FQGNSA. Together with reference TRBV7-2 and TRBJ1-1, the CDR3 gives the full variable domain: GAGVSQSPSNKVTEKGKDVELRCDPISGHTALYWYRQSLGQGLEFLIYFQGNSAPDKSGLPSDRFSAERTGGSVSTLTIQRTQQEDSAVYLCASSSTGNTEAFFGQGTRLTVV.